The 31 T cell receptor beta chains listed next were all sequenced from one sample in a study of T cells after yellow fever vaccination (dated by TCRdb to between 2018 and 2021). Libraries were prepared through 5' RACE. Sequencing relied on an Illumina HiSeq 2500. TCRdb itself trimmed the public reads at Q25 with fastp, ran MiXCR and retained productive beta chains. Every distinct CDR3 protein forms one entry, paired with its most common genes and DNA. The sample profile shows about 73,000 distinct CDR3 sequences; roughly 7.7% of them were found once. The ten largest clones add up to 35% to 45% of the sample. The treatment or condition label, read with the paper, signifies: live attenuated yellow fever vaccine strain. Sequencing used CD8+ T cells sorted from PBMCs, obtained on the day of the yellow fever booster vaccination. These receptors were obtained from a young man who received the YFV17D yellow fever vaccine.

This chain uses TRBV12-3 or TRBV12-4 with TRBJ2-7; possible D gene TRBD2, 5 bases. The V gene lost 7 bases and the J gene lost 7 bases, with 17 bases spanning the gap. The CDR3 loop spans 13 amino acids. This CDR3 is CASTTTLAPEQYF. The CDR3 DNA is TGTGCCAGCACCACCACCCTAGCCCCTGAGCAGTACTTC.

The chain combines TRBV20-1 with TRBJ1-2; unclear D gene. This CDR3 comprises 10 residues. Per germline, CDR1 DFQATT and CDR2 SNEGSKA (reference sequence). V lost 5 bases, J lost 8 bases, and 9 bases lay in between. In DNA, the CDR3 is TGCAGTGCTCGGATGGGGGGCTACACCTTC. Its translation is CSARMGGYTF.

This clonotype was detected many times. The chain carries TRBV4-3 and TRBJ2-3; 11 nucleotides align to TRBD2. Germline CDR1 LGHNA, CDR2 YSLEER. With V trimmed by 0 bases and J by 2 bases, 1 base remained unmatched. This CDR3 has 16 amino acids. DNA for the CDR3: TGCGCCAGCAGCCAAGAGGGACTAGCGGACACAGATACGCAGTATTTT. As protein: CASSQEGLADTDTQYF.

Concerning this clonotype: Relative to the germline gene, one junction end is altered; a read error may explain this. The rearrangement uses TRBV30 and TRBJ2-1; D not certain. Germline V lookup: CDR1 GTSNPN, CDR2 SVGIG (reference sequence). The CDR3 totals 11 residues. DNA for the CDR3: TGTGCCTGCCGCCCCTACAATGATCAGTTCTTC. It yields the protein CACRPYNDQFF.

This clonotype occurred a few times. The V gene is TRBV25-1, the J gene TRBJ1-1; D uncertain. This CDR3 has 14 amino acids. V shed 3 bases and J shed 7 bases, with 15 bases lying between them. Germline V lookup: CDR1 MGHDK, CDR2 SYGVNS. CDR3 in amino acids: CASSESPLEGEAFF. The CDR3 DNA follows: TGTGCCAGCAGTGAGTCACCCCTAGAAGGTGAAGCTTTCTTT.

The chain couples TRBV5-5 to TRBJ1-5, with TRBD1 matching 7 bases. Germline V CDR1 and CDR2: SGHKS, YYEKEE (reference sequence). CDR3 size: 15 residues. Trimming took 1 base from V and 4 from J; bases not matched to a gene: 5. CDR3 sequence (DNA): TGTGCCAGCAGCTTGTGGGAACAGGGGAATCAGCCCCAGCATTTT. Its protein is CASSLWEQGNQPQHF.

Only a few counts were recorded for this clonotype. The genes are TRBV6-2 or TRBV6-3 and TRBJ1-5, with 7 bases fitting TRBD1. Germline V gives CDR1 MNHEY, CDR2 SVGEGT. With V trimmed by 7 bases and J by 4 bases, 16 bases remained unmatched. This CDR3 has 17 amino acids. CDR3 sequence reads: CASTEDEGASWNQPQHF. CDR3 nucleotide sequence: TGTGCCAGCACCGAGGACGAGGGGGCGTCATGGAATCAGCCCCAGCATTTT.

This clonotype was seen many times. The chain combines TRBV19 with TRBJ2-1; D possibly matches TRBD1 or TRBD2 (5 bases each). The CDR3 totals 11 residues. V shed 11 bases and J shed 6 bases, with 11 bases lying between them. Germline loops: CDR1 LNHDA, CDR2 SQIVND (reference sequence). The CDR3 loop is CASGTFNEQFF. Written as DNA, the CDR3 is TGTGCCTCCGGGACGTTCAATGAGCAGTTCTTC.

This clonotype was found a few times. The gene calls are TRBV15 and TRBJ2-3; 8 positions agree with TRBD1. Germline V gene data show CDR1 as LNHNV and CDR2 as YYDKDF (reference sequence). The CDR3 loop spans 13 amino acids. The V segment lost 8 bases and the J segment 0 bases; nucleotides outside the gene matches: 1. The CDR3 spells CATRTGSTDTQYF. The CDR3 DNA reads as TGTGCCACCCGGACAGGGAGCACAGATACGCAGTATTTT. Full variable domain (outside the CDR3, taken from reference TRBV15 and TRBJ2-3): DAMVIQNPRYQVTQFGKPVTLSCSQTLNHNVMYWYQQKSSQAPKLLFHYYDKDFNNEADTPDNFQSRRPNTSFCFLDIRSPGLGDTAMYLCATRTGSTDTQYFGPGTRLTVL.

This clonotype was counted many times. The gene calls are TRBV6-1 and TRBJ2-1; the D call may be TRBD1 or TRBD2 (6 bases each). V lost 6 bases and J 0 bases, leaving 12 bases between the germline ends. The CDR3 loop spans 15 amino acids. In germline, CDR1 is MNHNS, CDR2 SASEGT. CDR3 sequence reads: CASSGGGSSYNEQFF. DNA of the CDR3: TGTGCCAGCAGCGGAGGGGGAAGCTCCTACAATGAGCAGTTCTTC.

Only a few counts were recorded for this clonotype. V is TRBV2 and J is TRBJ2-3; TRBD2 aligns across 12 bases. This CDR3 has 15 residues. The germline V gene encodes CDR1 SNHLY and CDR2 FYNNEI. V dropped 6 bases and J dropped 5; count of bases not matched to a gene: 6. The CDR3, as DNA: TGTGCCAGCAGGTTGACTAGCGGGAGAGGAGATACGCAGTATTTT. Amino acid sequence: CASRLTSGRGDTQYF.

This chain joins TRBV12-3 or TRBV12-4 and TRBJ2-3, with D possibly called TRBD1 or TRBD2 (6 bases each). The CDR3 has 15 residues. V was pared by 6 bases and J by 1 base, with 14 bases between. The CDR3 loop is CASSHIGGGTDTQYF. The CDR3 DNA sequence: TGTGCCAGCAGCCATATCGGGGGCGGCACAGATACGCAGTATTTT.

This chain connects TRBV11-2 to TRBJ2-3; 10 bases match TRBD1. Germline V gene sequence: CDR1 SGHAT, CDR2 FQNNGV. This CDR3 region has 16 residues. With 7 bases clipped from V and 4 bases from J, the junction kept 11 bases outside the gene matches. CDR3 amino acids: CASTIGQGENADTQYF. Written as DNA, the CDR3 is TGTGCCAGCACCATCGGACAGGGGGAGAACGCAGATACGCAGTATTTT.

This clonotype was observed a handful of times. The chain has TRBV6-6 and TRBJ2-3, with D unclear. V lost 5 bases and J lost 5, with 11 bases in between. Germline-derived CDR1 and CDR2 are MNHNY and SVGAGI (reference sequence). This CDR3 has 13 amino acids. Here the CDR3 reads CASSTGRKDTQYF. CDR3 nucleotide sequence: TGTGCCAGCAGTACTGGACGGAAAGATACGCAGTATTTT.

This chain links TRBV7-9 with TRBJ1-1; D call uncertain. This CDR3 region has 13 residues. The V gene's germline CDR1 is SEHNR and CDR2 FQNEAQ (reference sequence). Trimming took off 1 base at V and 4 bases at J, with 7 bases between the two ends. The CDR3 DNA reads TGTGCCAGCAGCTTAGGTGGATCCACTGAAGCTTTCTTT. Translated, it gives CASSLGGSTEAFF.

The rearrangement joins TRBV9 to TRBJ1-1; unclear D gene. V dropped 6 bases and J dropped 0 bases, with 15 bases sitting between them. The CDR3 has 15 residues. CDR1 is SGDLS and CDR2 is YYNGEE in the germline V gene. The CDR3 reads CASTDLGEVNTEAFF. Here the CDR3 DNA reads TGTGCCAGCACTGACCTTGGGGAGGTGAACACTGAAGCTTTCTTT.

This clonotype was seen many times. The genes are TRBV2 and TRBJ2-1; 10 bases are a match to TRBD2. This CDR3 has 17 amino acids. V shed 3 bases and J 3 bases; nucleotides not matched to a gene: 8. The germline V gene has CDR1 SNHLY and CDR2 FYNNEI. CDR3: CASSEGGLADNYNEQFF. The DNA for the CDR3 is TGTGCCAGCAGTGAGGGAGGACTAGCGGATAACTACAATGAGCAGTTCTTC. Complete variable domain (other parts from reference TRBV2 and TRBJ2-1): EPEVTQTPSHQVTQMGQEVILRCVPISNHLYFYWYRQILGQKVEFLVSFYNNEISEKSEIFDDQFSVERPDGSNFTLKIRSTKLEDSAMYFCASSEGGLADNYNEQFFGPGTRLTVL.

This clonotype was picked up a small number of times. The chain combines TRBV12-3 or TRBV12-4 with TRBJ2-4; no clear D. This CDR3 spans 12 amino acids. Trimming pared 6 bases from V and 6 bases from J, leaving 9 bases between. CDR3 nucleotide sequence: TGTGCCAGCAGCCTCCTCGGAAACATTCAGTACTTC. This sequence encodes CASSLLGNIQYF.

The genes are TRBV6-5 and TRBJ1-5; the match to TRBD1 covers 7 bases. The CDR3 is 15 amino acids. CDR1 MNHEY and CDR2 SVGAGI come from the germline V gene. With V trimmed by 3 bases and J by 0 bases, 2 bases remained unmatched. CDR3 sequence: CASSYNRGSNQPQHF. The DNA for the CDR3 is TGTGCCAGCAGTTATAACAGGGGTAGCAATCAGCCCCAGCATTTT.

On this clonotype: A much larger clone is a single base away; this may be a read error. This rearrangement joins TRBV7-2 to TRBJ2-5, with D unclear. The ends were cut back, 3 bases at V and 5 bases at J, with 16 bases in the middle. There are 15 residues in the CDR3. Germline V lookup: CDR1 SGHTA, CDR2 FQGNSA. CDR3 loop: CASSFASLKVETQYF. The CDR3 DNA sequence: TGTGCCAGCAGCTTTGCCTCGCTGAAGGTGGAGACCCAGTACTTC.

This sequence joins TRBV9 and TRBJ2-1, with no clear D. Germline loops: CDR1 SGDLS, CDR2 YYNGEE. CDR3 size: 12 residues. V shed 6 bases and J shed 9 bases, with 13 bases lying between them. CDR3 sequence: CASTTPTGEQFF. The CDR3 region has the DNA TGTGCCAGCACCACTCCTACCGGTGAGCAGTTCTTC.

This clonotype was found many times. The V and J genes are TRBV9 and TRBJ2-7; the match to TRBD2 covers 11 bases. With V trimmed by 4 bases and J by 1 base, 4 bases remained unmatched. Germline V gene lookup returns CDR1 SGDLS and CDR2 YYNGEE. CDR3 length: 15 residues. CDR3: CASSLGTSGSYEQYF. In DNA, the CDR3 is TGTGCCAGCAGCCTTGGGACTAGCGGATCCTACGAGCAGTACTTC.

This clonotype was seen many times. CDR3 protein: CASSYYGYNEQFF. CDR3 nucleotide sequence: TGCGCCAGCAGCTACTATGGCTACAATGAGCAGTTCTTC. The chain employs TRBV5-1 and TRBJ2-1; D is unresolved. V was cut by 3 bases and J by 3 bases, with 7 bases left in between. The germline gives CDR1 SGHRS, CDR2 YFSETQ. This CDR3 spans 13 amino acids.

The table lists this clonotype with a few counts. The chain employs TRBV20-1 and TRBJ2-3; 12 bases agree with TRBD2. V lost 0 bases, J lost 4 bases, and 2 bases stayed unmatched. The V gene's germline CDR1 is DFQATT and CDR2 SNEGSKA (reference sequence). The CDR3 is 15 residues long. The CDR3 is CSARDLAGGPDTQYF. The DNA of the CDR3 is TGCAGTGCTAGAGATCTAGCGGGAGGGCCAGATACGCAGTATTTT.

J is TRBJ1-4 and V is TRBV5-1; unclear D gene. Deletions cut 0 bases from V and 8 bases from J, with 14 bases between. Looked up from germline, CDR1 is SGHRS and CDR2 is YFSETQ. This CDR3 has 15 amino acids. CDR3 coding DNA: TGCGCCAGCAGCTTGGGGAGCGTGGGTCTCGAAAAACTGTTTTTT. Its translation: CASSLGSVGLEKLFF.

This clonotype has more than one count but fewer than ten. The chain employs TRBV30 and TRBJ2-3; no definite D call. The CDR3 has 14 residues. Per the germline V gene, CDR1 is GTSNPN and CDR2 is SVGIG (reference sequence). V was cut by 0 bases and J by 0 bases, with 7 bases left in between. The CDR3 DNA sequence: TGTGCCTGGAGTGTTTCAATCAGCACAGATACGCAGTATTTT. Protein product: CAWSVSISTDTQYF. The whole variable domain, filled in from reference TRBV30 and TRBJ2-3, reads SQTIHQWPATLVQPVGSPLSLECTVEGTSNPNLYWYRQAAGRGLQLLFYSVGIGQISSEVPQNLSASRPQDRQFILSSKKLLLSDSGFYLCAWSVSISTDTQYFGPGTRLTVL.

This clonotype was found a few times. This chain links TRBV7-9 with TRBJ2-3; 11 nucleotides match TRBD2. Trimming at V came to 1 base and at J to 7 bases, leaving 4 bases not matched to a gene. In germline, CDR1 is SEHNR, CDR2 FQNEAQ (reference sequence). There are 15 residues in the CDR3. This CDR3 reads CASSLVAGGPHTQYF. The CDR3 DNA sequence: TGTGCCAGCAGCTTAGTAGCGGGAGGGCCTCATACGCAGTATTTT.

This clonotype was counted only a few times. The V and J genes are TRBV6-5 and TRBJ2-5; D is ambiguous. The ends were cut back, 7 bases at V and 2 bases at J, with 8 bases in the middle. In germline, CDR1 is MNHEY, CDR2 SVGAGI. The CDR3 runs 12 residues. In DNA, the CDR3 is TGTGCCAGCAAAGGGATTCAAGAGACCCAGTACTTC. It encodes CASKGIQETQYF.

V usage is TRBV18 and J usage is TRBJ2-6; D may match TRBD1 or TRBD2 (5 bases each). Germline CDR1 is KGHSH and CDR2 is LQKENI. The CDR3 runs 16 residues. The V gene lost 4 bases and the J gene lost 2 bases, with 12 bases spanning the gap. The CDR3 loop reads CASSQILGAGANVLTF. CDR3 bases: TGTGCCAGCTCACAGATATTGGGGGCTGGGGCCAACGTCCTGACTTTC.

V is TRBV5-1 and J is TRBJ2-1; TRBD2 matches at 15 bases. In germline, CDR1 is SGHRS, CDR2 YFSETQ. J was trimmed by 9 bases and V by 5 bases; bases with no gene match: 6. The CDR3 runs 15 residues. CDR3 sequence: CASRYGTSGRFEQFF. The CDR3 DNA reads TGCGCCAGCAGATATGGGACTAGCGGGAGGTTTGAGCAGTTCTTC.

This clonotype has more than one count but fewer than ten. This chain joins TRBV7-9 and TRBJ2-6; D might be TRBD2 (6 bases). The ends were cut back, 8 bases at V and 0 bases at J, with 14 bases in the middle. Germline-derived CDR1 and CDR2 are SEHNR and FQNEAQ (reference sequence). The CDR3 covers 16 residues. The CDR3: CASAGTAFSGANVLTF. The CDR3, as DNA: TGTGCCAGCGCCGGGACTGCCTTCTCTGGGGCCAACGTCCTGACTTTC. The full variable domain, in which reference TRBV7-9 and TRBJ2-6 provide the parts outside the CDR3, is DTGVSQNPRHKITKRGQNVTFRCDPISEHNRLYWYRQTLGQGPEFLTYFQNEAQLEKSRLLSDRFSAERPKGSFSTLEIQRTEQGDSAMYLCASAGTAFSGANVLTFGAGSRLTVL.